Each of the 19 T cell receptor beta chains below was sequenced from the same sample in a study of T cell changes during pregnancy in multiple sclerosis. The table came from immunoSEQ multiplex PCR; TCRdb's copy has only in-frame clones and leaves some out. The data hold over 40,000 clones, with under 90% observed a single time. The specimen comprised peripheral blood, sampled in the second trimester of pregnancy. The receptors here all came from a female donor in good health, enrolled as a control in a pregnancy study.

The chain combines TRBV11-3 with TRBJ2-7, with 7 bases fitting TRBD2. Germline V gene data show CDR1 as SGHNT and CDR2 as YENEEA. This CDR3 has 14 residues. J lost 2 bases, V lost 5 bases, and 6 bases had no gene match. The CDR3 loop reads CASSPVAGAYEQYF. The CDR3 bases are TGTGCCAGCAGCCCCGTGGCGGGGGCCTACGAGCAGTACTTC.

This chain joins TRBV14 and TRBJ2-6, with D tentatively TRBD2 (5 bases). The V end lost 6 bases, the J end lost 7 bases, and 7 bases lay between the germline ends. The CDR3 extends over 12 amino acids. The germline CDR1 and CDR2 sequences are SGHDN and FVKESK. DNA of the CDR3: TGTGCCAGCAGTCCGGGAGCCAACGTCCTGACTTTC. Its translation is CASSPGANVLTF.

The CDR3 DNA is TGTGCCAGCAGTGGGTCTTGGGGGGGAGTAGCCAAAAACATTCAGTACTTC. Amino acids: CASSGSWGGVAKNIQYF. The chain is built from TRBV6-1 and TRBJ2-4, with 7 bases aligning to TRBD2. V gave up 4 bases and J gave up 0 bases; unmatched junction bases: 9. The CDR3 is 17 amino acids. Germline V gives CDR1 MNHNS, CDR2 SASEGT.

This chain joins TRBV5-4 and TRBJ1-1; 9 positions agree with TRBD1. The CDR3 loop spans 14 amino acids. Trimming cost V 3 bases and J 1 base; bases outside gene matches: 1. The germline V gene encodes CDR1 SGHNT and CDR2 YYREEE (reference sequence). This CDR3 is CASSWGQGNTEAFF. In DNA form, the CDR3 reads TGTGCCAGCAGCTGGGGACAGGGGAACACTGAAGCTTTCTTT.

The V call is TRBV7-2, the J call TRBJ1-1; the D is unclear. In germline, CDR1 is SGHTA, CDR2 FQGNSA. Trimming pared 5 bases from V and 1 base from J, leaving 14 bases between. CDR3 length equals 15 residues. The CDR3 nucleotides read TGTGCCAGCAGCGCCGAGGCAGTGAGGAACACTGAAGCTTTCTTT. The encoded protein is CASSAEAVRNTEAFF.

The genes are TRBV7-8 and TRBJ1-1; D is unresolved. V lost 3 bases and J 1 base, leaving 12 bases between the germline ends. Germline V CDR1 and CDR2: SGHVS, FQNEAQ. CDR3 size: 15 residues. CDR3 nucleotide sequence: TGTGCCAGCAGCTTTCCTTTGGGAGGGAACACTGAAGCTTTCTTT. This sequence encodes CASSFPLGGNTEAFF.

The chain recombines TRBV5-6 with TRBJ2-1, with 7 bases aligning to TRBD2. The CDR3 is 16 residues long. With 2 bases clipped from V and 7 bases from J, the junction kept 12 bases outside the gene matches. The germline V gene has CDR1 SGHDT and CDR2 YYEEEE. The CDR3 DNA reads TGTGCCAGCAGCTTTGGTTTGGGGGAGGGTAAAAATGAGCAGTTCTTC. This codes for CASSFGLGEGKNEQFF.

The V call is TRBV7-2, the J call TRBJ2-2; TRBD2 agrees at 8 bases. This CDR3 has 15 residues. Germline CDR1 is SGHTA and CDR2 is FQGNSA. The J segment lost 4 bases and the V segment lost 5 bases, leaving 6 bases of the junction unmatched. In DNA form, the CDR3 reads TGTGCCAGCAGCCACGGACTAGCCCTCACCGGGGAGCTGTTTTTT. Its protein is CASSHGLALTGELFF.

V and J are TRBV19 and TRBJ1-5; no clear D gene. Germline V gene sequence: CDR1 LNHDA, CDR2 SQIVND (reference sequence). The V end was cut by 6 bases, the J end by 0 bases, with 9 bases between. The CDR3 loop spans 14 amino acids. This CDR3 is CASRAENSNQPQHF. In DNA form, the CDR3 reads TGTGCCAGTAGAGCGGAAAATAGCAATCAGCCCCAGCATTTT.

The table lists this clone with a count of one. The chain uses TRBV5-6 and TRBJ2-5; D unresolved. The germline CDR1 and CDR2 sequences are SGHDT and YYEEEE. V shed 0 bases and J shed 4 bases, with 13 bases lying between them. CDR3 length: 15 amino acids. The CDR3 is CASSLGVQIGETQYF. DNA for the CDR3: TGTGCCAGCAGCTTGGGTGTTCAGATTGGAGAGACCCAGTACTTC.

This sequence joins TRBV7-2 and TRBJ2-2, with D unresolved. The ends were cut back, 0 bases at V and 2 bases at J, with 7 bases in the middle. The CDR3 totals 15 residues. Germline assignment: CDR1 SGHTA and CDR2 FQGNSA. Written as DNA, the CDR3 is TGTGCCAGCAGCTTAGCCCCCTTCAACACCGGGGAGCTGTTTTTT. Its translation is CASSLAPFNTGELFF.

The CDR3 DNA follows: TGTGCCACCAGCAGAGATAGCATTGTTGGCGGAAAACTGTTTTTT. This translates into CATSRDSIVGGKLFF. The chain links TRBV15 to TRBJ1-4; no clear D. From germline, CDR1 is LNHNV and CDR2 YYDKDF (reference sequence). The CDR3 totals 15 residues. V lost 0 bases and J 10 bases, leaving 15 bases between the germline ends. The full variable domain, in which reference TRBV15 and TRBJ1-4 provide the parts outside the CDR3, is DAMVIQNPRYQVTQFGKPVTLSCSQTLNHNVMYWYQQKSSQAPKLLFHYYDKDFNNEADTPDNFQSRRPNTSFCFLDIRSPGLGDTAMYLCATSRDSIVGGKLFFGSGTQLSVL.

The V call is TRBV5-6, the J call TRBJ2-3; no reliable D call. Germline values: CDR1 SGHDT, CDR2 YYEEEE. Deletions cut 2 bases from V and 1 base from J, with 8 bases between. The CDR3 extends over 14 amino acids. The CDR3 is CASSFGGGTDTQYF. The CDR3 DNA reads TGTGCCAGCAGCTTCGGTGGAGGCACAGATACGCAGTATTTT.

The chain couples TRBV19 to TRBJ1-1; D gene uncertain. Germline values: CDR1 LNHDA, CDR2 SQIVND (reference sequence). Deletions cut 3 bases from V and 2 bases from J, with 7 bases between. This CDR3 comprises 13 residues. CDR3 protein: CASSIGQNTEAFF. The CDR3 DNA reads as TGTGCCAGTAGTATCGGTCAAAACACTGAAGCTTTCTTT.

The chain recombines TRBV6-5 with TRBJ1-2, with D unclear. Germline V gene lookup returns CDR1 MNHEY and CDR2 SVGAGI. This CDR3 is built from 15 residues. Trimming took off 2 bases at V and 4 bases at J, with 14 bases between the two ends. DNA of the CDR3: TGTGCCAGCAGTTACGGTGGCCCCTCGGGCTATGGCTACACCTTC. Its translation is CASSYGGPSGYGYTF.

The chain carries TRBV10-1 and TRBJ2-3; 9 bases agree with TRBD1. Germline CDR1 is WNHNN and CDR2 is SYGVQD (reference sequence). With V trimmed by 6 bases and J by 6 bases, 16 bases remained unmatched. The CDR3 is 17 residues long. The CDR3 DNA reads as TGCGCCAGCAGCCTAATGGGACAGGGCCAACCGGGGGATACGCAGTATTTT. Protein product: CASSLMGQGQPGDTQYF.

The chain has TRBV14 and TRBJ1-4; D ambiguous. Germline CDR1 SGHDN, CDR2 FVKESK. This CDR3 contains 14 residues. V lost 5 bases and J lost 4, with 11 bases in between. The CDR3 DNA reads TGTGCCAGCAGCTTGCCCGAGTATAATGAAAAACTGTTTTTT. Amino acid sequence: CASSLPEYNEKLFF.

This rearrangement joins TRBV28 to TRBJ2-2; 8 bases are a match to TRBD1. This CDR3 has 17 amino acids. Trimming cost V 8 bases and J 5 bases; bases outside gene matches: 16. Germline lookup yields CDR1 MDHEN and CDR2 SYDVKM. The CDR3 DNA is TGTGCCAGCGGAACCGACAGGGGTGGGGTTTTAACCGGGGAGCTGTTTTTT. It translates to CASGTDRGGVLTGELFF.

This sequence joins TRBV29-1 and TRBJ2-1; a possible D gene is TRBD2 (5 bases). CDR3 size: 13 residues. V was cut by 6 bases and J by 2 bases, with 11 bases left in between. From germline, CDR1 is SQVTM and CDR2 ANQGSEA. The CDR3 sequence is CSVEGGTYNEQFF. In DNA, the CDR3 is TGCAGCGTCGAGGGCGGTACCTACAATGAGCAGTTCTTC.